This paragraph covers one T cell receptor (beta chain) sequence. This sample was included in a study of blood T cell repertoires in COVID-19. The wider study: The analysed material was cDNA or gDNA that came from T cells, B-cell-depleted T cells, or PBMCs.

Enrolled through a virtual design, the participants were between roughly 18 and 90 years of age and came from 24 US areas. Under the authors' procedure: Amplifying reference gene primers gave estimates of nucleated cell counts. This table comes from immunoSEQ multiplex PCR, and its TCRdb copy is limited to in-frame clones, with some not included. That table supplies the V and J calls and clone size; D and trimming were determined from the DNA. The table includes fewer than 350,000 clones, around 85% detected once. The TCR comes from a woman aged 40 to 49 who had recovered from COVID-19. Source material: PBMCs or T cells enriched from blood (not recorded which).

In DNA form, the CDR3 reads TGTGCCAGCAGCCAAGGGACAGCCTATGGCTACACCTTC. Translating gives CASSQGTAYGYTF. This sequence joins TRBV3-1 (or the pseudogene TRBV3-2) and TRBJ1-2; D may be TRBD1 (6 bases). The CDR3 covers 13 residues. V lost 1 base, J lost 4 bases, and 7 bases lay in between. In germline, CDR1 is LGHDT, CDR2 YNNKEL (reference sequence).